The clone carrying this T cell receptor beta chain was found a few times. The antigen remains undetermined. The junction and the germline gene differ at one end; a read error may be behind it. This specimen comes from a study of breast tumors, draining lymph nodes, adjacent tissues. General study findings and limits: Data only fit, rather than demonstrated, lymph node origin of most tumor T cells. Compared with lymph nodes, tumors were less diverse; compared with nontumor tissue, more.

Each CDR3 protein is one row after TCRdb ran MiXCR on the multiplex PCR reads. Of just under 65,000 distinct CDR3 sequences in the sample, around 60% were seen once. In germline, CDR1 is MNHNS, CDR2 SASEGT. CDR3 length: 16 residues. The sample taken for sequencing was breast tumor tissue. This receptor was identified in a female donor with breast cancer. Some clones in this sample may be carry-over from other donors' samples. The chain uses TRBV6-1 and TRBJ1-1; 7 bases map to TRBD1. For the CDR3, the DNA is TGTGCCAGCACTGAAAAAGGGACAGCGTCGAACACTGAAGCTTTCTTT. Translating gives CASTEKGTASNTEAFF.